This note documents a single TCR beta chain sequence. Its antigen is unknown. TCRdb recomputed calls from the RT-PCR reads with MiXCR, one row per CDR3 protein. This sample has around 540,000 distinct CDR3 sequences, with over 9.5% found just once. The source of the sample is a study of response to subunit inactivated influenza vaccine. Whole-study results and caveats: The authors offered the suggestion that each seasonal influenza vaccination recruits few new T cells.

The CDR3 covers 15 residues. The V gene lost 2 bases and the J gene lost 7 bases, with 17 bases spanning the gap. The chain links TRBV12-3 or TRBV12-4 to TRBJ1-1; TRBD1 might be the D (5 bases). The clonotype was recovered from a man aged 45 to 65 who received an inactivated influenza vaccine. Sequenced material: PBMCs from blood, taken on the day of vaccination. DNA of the CDR3: TGTGCCAGCAGTTTACAGGGCGCGAATACCTTTGAAGCTTTCTTT. This sequence encodes CASSLQGANTFEAFF.